A single sample is the source of the 32 T cell receptor beta chains below, sequenced in a study of blood T cell repertoires in COVID-19. Data came from immunoSEQ multiplex PCR; TCRdb stores just in-frame clones and leaves some out. Of just under 75,000 clones listed, approximately 88% are singletons. The sequenced material came from peripheral blood. All receptors come from a man older than 75 with active or convalescent COVID-19.

The chain links TRBV5-1 to TRBJ2-5, with D maybe TRBD1 (6 bases). Germline V lookup: CDR1 SGHRS, CDR2 YFSETQ. The V gene lost 3 bases and the J gene lost 4 bases, with 25 bases spanning the gap. This CDR3 has 18 amino acids. The chain's CDR3 is CASSSAPPTGRGRETQYF. Written as DNA, the CDR3 is TGCGCCAGCAGCTCCGCCCCTCCGACAGGTCGGGGTAGAGAGACCCAGTACTTC.

The chain carries TRBV30 and TRBJ1-1; perhaps TRBD1 as D (5 bases). Germline CDR1 is GTSNPN and CDR2 is SVGIG (reference sequence). Trimming shortened V by 0 bases and J by 0 bases, and 8 bases separated the two germline ends. The CDR3 length is 14 residues. Written as DNA, the CDR3 is TGTGCCTGGAGTGTACCGGGGGTGAACACTGAAGCTTTCTTT. Protein product: CAWSVPGVNTEAFF.

The V call is TRBV7-9, the J call TRBJ2-1, with TRBD1 matching over 11 bases. The CDR3 covers 16 residues. Germline V lookup: CDR1 SEHNR, CDR2 FQNEAQ (reference sequence). With 5 bases clipped from V and 0 bases from J, the junction kept 3 bases outside the gene matches. CDR3: CASSRDRGTSYNEQFF. The CDR3 nucleotides read TGTGCCAGCAGCCGGGACAGGGGGACCTCCTACAATGAGCAGTTCTTC.

The genes are TRBV5-8 and TRBJ1-2, with D maybe TRBD1 (6 bases). The CDR3 has 14 amino acids. The V end was cut by 4 bases, the J end by 2 bases, with 12 bases between. Per germline, CDR1 SGHTS and CDR2 YDEGEE. The CDR3 reads CASSLTGTNYGYTF. CDR3 sequence (DNA): TGTGCCAGCAGCCTGACCGGGACAAACTATGGCTACACCTTC.

This clone was counted a few times. The V and J genes are TRBV3-1 (or the pseudogene TRBV3-2) and TRBJ1-2; 8 bases line up with TRBD1. The CDR3 is made up of 14 amino acids. The junction had 4 bases not matched to a gene; V was cut back by 0 bases and J by 7 bases. In germline, CDR1 is LGHDT, CDR2 YNNKEL (reference sequence). The CDR3 sequence is CASSQDRGQGGYTF. CDR3 coding DNA: TGTGCCAGCAGCCAAGACAGGGGGCAAGGTGGCTACACCTTC.

The rearrangement joins TRBV28 to TRBJ1-5, with D tentatively TRBD1 (6 bases). The CDR3 is 13 amino acids. V was shortened by 6 bases and J by 5 bases, with 11 bases between the two germline ends. Germline loops: CDR1 MDHEN, CDR2 SYDVKM. CDR3 region: CASRWGLYQPQHF. The CDR3 region has the DNA TGTGCCAGCAGGTGGGGGCTTTATCAGCCCCAGCATTTT.

V usage is TRBV5-1 and J usage is TRBJ1-4, with D uncertain. Per germline, CDR1 SGHRS and CDR2 YFSETQ. Trimming stripped 0 bases from V and 7 bases from J, with 10 bases between. The CDR3 sequence is 14 residues long. The CDR3 spells CASSLGGLGEKLFF. The CDR3 DNA is TGCGCCAGCAGCTTGGGAGGTCTCGGTGAAAAACTGTTTTTT.

This clone was seen only a few times. This rearrangement joins TRBV29-1 to TRBJ2-1; 9 nucleotides match TRBD2. J gave up 12 bases and V 1 base, and 10 bases lay outside the gene matches. The CDR3 is made up of 14 amino acids. CDR1 is SQVTM and CDR2 is ANQGSEA in the germline V gene. The CDR3 region has the DNA TGCAGCGTTGAAGGGCTAGCGGGACGCCGGGGGCAGTTCTTC. It codes for CSVEGLAGRRGQFF.

The genes are TRBV5-6 and TRBJ2-3; possible D gene TRBD2, 5 bases. Germline lookup yields CDR1 SGHDT and CDR2 YYEEEE. The germline V and J ends were trimmed by 2 bases and 0 bases, with 10 bases remaining between them. The length of the CDR3 is 15 residues. The CDR3 region is CASSLPLASTDTQYF. The DNA of the CDR3 is TGTGCCAGCAGCTTACCTCTAGCCAGCACAGATACGCAGTATTTT.

A few counts support this clone. V usage is TRBV5-1 and J usage is TRBJ1-2, with D perhaps TRBD1 (6 bases). V was shortened by 2 bases and J by 2 bases, with 13 bases between the two germline ends. This CDR3 contains 15 residues. Germline CDR1 SGHRS, CDR2 YFSETQ. The CDR3 coding sequence is TGCGCCAGCAGCTTTAACAGGGCCCTAAACTATGGCTACACCTTC. It specifies CASSFNRALNYGYTF.

The J gene is TRBJ2-7, the V gene TRBV4-3; 7 bases are shared with TRBD1. The CDR3 contains 15 residues. V shed 5 bases, J shed 2 bases, and the junction held 9 bases outside the gene matches. CDR1 is LGHNA, CDR2 YSLEER, per germline. This chain's CDR3 is CASSARWGQPYEQYF. DNA for the CDR3: TGCGCCAGCAGCGCCCGCTGGGGACAGCCCTACGAGCAGTACTTC.

The rearrangement links TRBV9 to TRBJ2-1; D gene unclear. There are 14 residues in the CDR3. Germline CDR1 SGDLS, CDR2 YYNGEE. Trimming removed 4 bases from V and 8 bases from J, with 16 bases in between. CDR3 in DNA: TGTGCCAGCAGCAAAATTAGTAGTTACTATGAGCAGTTCTTC. This gives the protein CASSKISSYYEQFF.

The rearrangement links TRBV7-2 to TRBJ1-6; 9 bases are shared with TRBD1. Trimming took 7 bases from V and 8 from J; bases not matched to a gene: 3. Germline V gives CDR1 SGHTA, CDR2 FQGNSA. The CDR3 is made up of 13 amino acids. CDR3 bases: TGTGCCAGCAACCGGGACAGGGATTCACCCCTCCACTTT. It codes for CASNRDRDSPLHF.

V gene TRBV18 combines with J gene TRBJ1-1; D is ambiguous. The germline CDR1 and CDR2 sequences are KGHSH and LQKENI. The length of the CDR3 is 13 residues. The ends were cut back, 5 bases at V and 0 bases at J, with 7 bases in the middle. CDR3 in DNA: TGTGCCAGCTCATCCGGGGTGAACACTGAAGCTTTCTTT. Protein: CASSSGVNTEAFF.

The gene calls are TRBV11-2 and TRBJ2-2, with a weak D call TRBD2 (5 bases). This CDR3 contains 16 residues. The germline V and J ends were trimmed by 4 bases and 7 bases, with 19 bases remaining between them. Germline-derived CDR1 and CDR2 are SGHAT and FQNNGV. This CDR3 reads CASSSTTSGFGGELFF. The CDR3 DNA follows: TGTGCCAGCAGCTCCACAACCTCGGGGTTCGGCGGGGAGCTGTTTTTT.

The chain employs TRBV11-3 and TRBJ2-7; TRBD2 is a possible D gene (6 bases). The V end was cut by 0 bases, the J end by 3 bases, with 12 bases between. The germline CDR1 and CDR2 sequences are SGHNT and YENEEA. The CDR3 spans 15 residues. The chain's CDR3 is CASSLDVLASYEQYF. CDR3 coding DNA: TGTGCCAGCAGCTTAGATGTGCTAGCGAGCTACGAGCAGTACTTC.

The rearrangement joins TRBV6-5 to TRBJ1-1; a weak D match, TRBD1 (5 bases). V shed 4 bases and J shed 4 bases, with 13 bases lying between them. This CDR3 is 14 amino acids long. Germline CDR1 is MNHEY and CDR2 is SVGAGI. The CDR3, as DNA: TGTGCCAGCAGTTTGGGACTCTCGGGCACTGAAGCTTTCTTT. Its protein is CASSLGLSGTEAFF.

This chain connects TRBV18 to TRBJ2-4; TRBD1 matches at 11 bases. V lost 6 bases to trimming and J lost 1 base; unmatched junction nucleotides: 11. CDR3 size: 18 residues. CDR1 is KGHSH, CDR2 LQKENI, per germline. As DNA, the CDR3 is TGTGCCAGCTCGAGAGGGACAGGGGGTTTCGAGGCCAAAAACATTCAGTACTTC. Encoded protein: CASSRGTGGFEAKNIQYF.

This clone was picked up a small number of times. V gene TRBV10-3 combines with J gene TRBJ1-1, with TRBD1 matching 9 bases. Trimming at V came to 5 bases and at J to 6 bases, leaving 1 base not matched to a gene. The CDR3 totals 12 residues. CDR1 and CDR2 from the germline V gene are ENHRY and SYGVKD. The CDR3: CAISTGGAEAFF. The CDR3 nucleotides are TGTGCCATCAGTACAGGGGGCGCTGAAGCTTTCTTT.

V usage is TRBV2 and J usage is TRBJ1-5; no clear D gene. In germline, CDR1 is SNHLY, CDR2 FYNNEI. V was trimmed by 4 bases and J by 3 bases, leaving 7 bases between them. The CDR3 runs to 13 residues. The CDR3 sequence: CASSGGPNQPQHF. CDR3 nucleotide sequence: TGTGCCAGCAGTGGCGGGCCCAATCAGCCCCAGCATTTT.

V is TRBV28 and J is TRBJ1-2, with TRBD1 matching 11 bases. Germline CDR1 reads MDHEN; CDR2 reads SYDVKM. The trim removed 3 bases at V and 8 bases at J, leaving 8 bases unmatched. This CDR3 region has 15 residues. CDR3 coding DNA: TGTGCCAGCAGTTTGTGGGACAGGGGGACGAAGGGCTACACCTTC. Its translation is CASSLWDRGTKGYTF.

The chain couples TRBV6-5 to TRBJ2-7, with D possibly matching TRBD1 (6 bases). CDR3 size: 15 residues. Germline V gene lookup returns CDR1 MNHEY and CDR2 SVGAGI. Deletions cut 10 bases from V and 4 bases from J, with 23 bases between. The CDR3 loop reads CATQVDRLTTYEQYF. The CDR3 coding sequence is TGTGCCACCCAAGTTGACAGGTTAACTACGTACGAGCAGTACTTC.

This sequence joins TRBV6-1 and TRBJ2-1; D might be TRBD2 (6 bases). Germline CDR1 MNHNS, CDR2 SASEGT. CDR3 length: 15 amino acids. Trimming cost V 0 bases and J 7 bases, with 13 bases left between them. This CDR3 reads CASSEALWGRNEQFF. CDR3 DNA sequence: TGTGCCAGCAGTGAAGCGCTTTGGGGGAGGAATGAGCAGTTCTTC.

The chain has TRBV18 and TRBJ2-2; 11 bases line up with TRBD2. The trim removed 3 bases at V and 0 bases at J, leaving 6 bases unmatched. This CDR3 has 18 amino acids. Germline V gene data show CDR1 as KGHSH and CDR2 as LQKENI. CDR3 region: CASSPVAGGPSNTGELFF. CDR3 nucleotide sequence: TGTGCCAGCTCACCCGTAGCGGGGGGGCCCTCGAACACCGGGGAGCTGTTTTTT.

The chain recombines TRBV2 with TRBJ2-3; 10 bases map to TRBD2. Germline CDR1 reads SNHLY; CDR2 reads FYNNEI. The CDR3 is 16 residues long. V lost 5 bases, J lost 0 bases, and 5 bases stayed unmatched. The CDR3 loop reads CASSPRTSGSTDTQYF. The CDR3 coding sequence is TGTGCCAGCAGTCCACGGACTAGCGGTAGCACAGATACGCAGTATTTT. The whole variable domain, remainder taken from reference TRBV2 and TRBJ2-3, is EPEVTQTPSHQVTQMGQEVILRCVPISNHLYFYWYRQILGQKVEFLVSFYNNEISEKSEIFDDQFSVERPDGSNFTLKIRSTKLEDSAMYFCASSPRTSGSTDTQYFGPGTRLTVL.

The rearrangement uses TRBV18 and TRBJ1-1, with 7 nucleotides matching TRBD1. The J segment lost 3 bases and the V segment lost 2 bases, leaving 12 bases of the junction unmatched. This CDR3 region has 17 residues. Germline-derived CDR1 and CDR2 are KGHSH and LQKENI. The CDR3 region is CASSPRTGLPADTEAFF. Written as DNA, the CDR3 is TGTGCCAGCTCACCAAGGACAGGTCTCCCCGCAGACACTGAAGCTTTCTTT.

The V gene is TRBV18, the J gene TRBJ2-7, with 9 bases identical to TRBD1. This CDR3 has 13 residues. Germline CDR1 KGHSH, CDR2 LQKENI. The ends lost 6 bases at V and 2 bases at J; junction bases unmatched: 2. The DNA for the CDR3 is TGTGCCAGCTCGGACAGGGGCACCTACGAGCAGTACTTC. As protein: CASSDRGTYEQYF.

The chain uses TRBV15 and TRBJ1-6; 8 positions agree with TRBD1. CDR3 length equals 17 residues. Germline CDR1 LNHNV, CDR2 YYDKDF (reference sequence). The trim removed 2 bases at V and 4 bases at J, leaving 7 bases unmatched. DNA for the CDR3: TGTGCCACCAGCAGACTCCGGGACAGGACGTATAATTCACCCCTCCACTTT. As protein: CATSRLRDRTYNSPLHF.

The CDR3 nucleotides read TGCGCCAGCAGTGGGGACCGGACAGGCCATACTGAAGCTTTCTTT. Amino acids: CASSGDRTGHTEAFF. This rearrangement joins TRBV10-1 to TRBJ1-1; 7 bases align to TRBD1. This CDR3 spans 15 amino acids. V lost 4 bases and J lost 5; bases outside the gene matches: 10. CDR1 WNHNN and CDR2 SYGVQD come from the germline V gene (reference sequence).

The V and J genes are TRBV4-2 and TRBJ2-5, with 10 bases aligning to TRBD2. V dropped 2 bases and J dropped 3; count of bases not matched to a gene: 3. CDR1 is LGHNA, CDR2 YNFKEQ, per germline. CDR3 size: 15 residues. The CDR3 nucleotides read TGTGCCAGCAGCCAACTTAGCGGGGGGAAAGAGACCCAGTACTTC. This sequence encodes CASSQLSGGKETQYF.

The chain is built from TRBV6-6 and TRBJ2-5, with TRBD1 as a possible D gene (6 bases). V dropped 10 bases and J dropped 2 bases, with 20 bases sitting between them. Germline-derived CDR1 and CDR2 are MNHNY and SVGAGI (reference sequence). The CDR3 loop spans 15 amino acids. CDR3 protein: CATLQGLQGQETQYF. In DNA, the CDR3 is TGTGCCACCCTTCAAGGGCTCCAGGGGCAAGAGACCCAGTACTTC.

This clone showed up just once. The rearrangement uses TRBV30 and TRBJ1-1; D perhaps matches TRBD1 (5 bases). There are 12 residues in the CDR3. Germline CDR1 reads GTSNPN; CDR2 reads SVGIG (reference sequence). V dropped 2 bases and J dropped 9 bases, with 13 bases sitting between them. CDR3 protein: CAWSFREGKAFF. The CDR3 coding sequence is TGTGCCTGGAGTTTCCGGGAGGGGAAAGCTTTCTTT.